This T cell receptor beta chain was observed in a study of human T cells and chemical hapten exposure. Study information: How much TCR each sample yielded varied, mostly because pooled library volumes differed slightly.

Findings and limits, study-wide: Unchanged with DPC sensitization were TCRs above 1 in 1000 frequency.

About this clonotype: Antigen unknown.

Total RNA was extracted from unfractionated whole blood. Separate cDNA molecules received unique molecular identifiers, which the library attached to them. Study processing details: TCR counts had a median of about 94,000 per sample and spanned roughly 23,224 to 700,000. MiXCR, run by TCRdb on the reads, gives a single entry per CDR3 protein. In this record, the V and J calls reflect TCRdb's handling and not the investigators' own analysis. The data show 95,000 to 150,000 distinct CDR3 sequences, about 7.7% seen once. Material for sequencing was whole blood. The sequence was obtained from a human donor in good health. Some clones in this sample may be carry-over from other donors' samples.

CDR3 loop: CASSSRAADTQYF. The DNA of the CDR3 is TGTGCCAGCAGCTCCCGGGCCGCCGATACGCAGTATTTT. The rearrangement links TRBV7-9 to TRBJ2-3; D call uncertain. The CDR3 extends over 13 amino acids. Deletions cut 4 bases from V and 6 bases from J, with 11 bases between. Germline CDR1 reads SEHNR; CDR2 reads FQNEAQ (reference sequence).